These 18 T cell receptor beta chains came from one sample sequenced in a study of T-cell reconstitution after alpha-beta-depleted transplantation in children (TCRdb year 2016). Their cognate antigens are unknown. Library preparation employed PCR. Sequencer: Illumina HiSeq 2500. To normalize quantification of the TCRbeta repertoire, the TCR libraries were built with molecular barcoding that relied on unique molecular identifiers. Through fastp at Q25 and MiXCR, TCRdb rebuilt clones from the public reads, retaining in-frame beta chains. Each entry merges the rows of one CDR3 protein and shows their most common DNA and genes. Recorded for this sample are about 300,000 distinct CDR3 sequences; around 7.3% of them occurred a single time. About 9.3% of the sample rests with the top ten. General findings and caveats noted by the study authors: Hyperexpanded clone frequencies declined over subsequent months; after one year, T-cell counts and TCRbeta diversity were mostly attributed to newly produced T cells.

In the paper's terms, the treatment or condition label means: allogeneic hematopoietic cell transplantation with graft depleted of TCRalphabeta T cells and CD19 B cells. Material: peripheral blood, obtained 360 days after TCRalphabeta/CD19-depleted stem cell transplant. The receptors come from a female patient aged 2 to 10 who had a stem cell transplant for Fanconi anemia, so the T cells may come from the graft donor.

J is TRBJ2-1 and V is TRBV9, with D hard to call. The germline gives CDR1 SGDLS, CDR2 YYNGEE. The CDR3 sequence is 13 residues long. Trimming shortened V by 0 bases and J by 6 bases, and 7 bases separated the two germline ends. CDR3 bases: TGTGCCAGCAGCGTAGGTCGCCTCAATGAGCAGTTCTTC. Protein sequence: CASSVGRLNEQFF.

This clonotype was detected many times. V usage is TRBV9 and J usage is TRBJ2-5; 9 bases are a match to TRBD1. The germline V gene has CDR1 SGDLS and CDR2 YYNGEE. The CDR3 sequence is 15 residues long. V was pared by 2 bases and J by 5 bases, with 7 bases of the junction left unmatched. CDR3 region: CASSVGTGTMETQYF. For the CDR3, the DNA is TGTGCCAGCAGCGTGGGGACAGGGACGATGGAGACCCAGTACTTC.

This clonotype was seen ten or more times. The chain links TRBV3-1 to TRBJ2-1, with D tentatively TRBD2 (5 bases). V was pared by 2 bases and J by 8 bases, with 19 bases between. The germline gives CDR1 LGHDT, CDR2 YNNKEL (reference sequence). The CDR3 is 16 amino acids. Here the CDR3 reads CASSQYRLPLAYEQFF. Here the CDR3 DNA reads TGTGCCAGCAGCCAATACCGACTACCTCTTGCCTATGAGCAGTTCTTC.

This clonotype has ten or more counts. This chain uses TRBV4-2 with TRBJ1-1, with unresolved D. The CDR3 extends over 18 amino acids. The V gene's germline CDR1 is LGHNA and CDR2 YNFKEQ. V shed 1 base and J shed 1 base, with 19 bases lying between them. In DNA form, the CDR3 reads TGTGCCAGCAGCCAAGTCGGCGTGGATTCAGAGGCGAACACTGAAGCTTTCTTT. Amino acids: CASSQVGVDSEANTEAFF.

The chain employs TRBV19 and TRBJ1-1; no firm D call. CDR1 LNHDA and CDR2 SQIVND come from the germline V gene (reference sequence). The V end lost 7 bases, the J end lost 1 base, and 10 bases lay between the germline ends. The length of the CDR3 is 13 residues. The CDR3 region is CASKREENTEAFF. CDR3 DNA: TGTGCCAGTAAAAGAGAAGAGAACACTGAAGCTTTCTTT.

In its sample, this clonotype was seen a few times. CDR3 region: CASSLLGVGTPSYNEQFF. CDR3 DNA: TGTGCCAGCAGCTTACTAGGGGTGGGGACACCCTCCTACAATGAGCAGTTCTTC. This chain links TRBV11-3 with TRBJ2-1; D perhaps matches TRBD1 (6 bases). The V gene lost 2 bases and the J gene lost 0 bases, with 17 bases spanning the gap. The CDR3 loop spans 18 amino acids. Germline V gene sequence: CDR1 SGHNT, CDR2 YENEEA.

The chain links TRBV9 to TRBJ1-6, with 7 nucleotides matching TRBD1. V lost 0 bases and J lost 0; bases outside the gene matches: 6. The germline gives CDR1 SGDLS, CDR2 YYNGEE. There are 18 residues in the CDR3. CDR3 residues: CASSVGKRDSSYNSPLHF. The CDR3 DNA sequence: TGTGCCAGCAGCGTAGGAAAGCGGGACAGCTCCTATAATTCACCCCTCCACTTT.

The genes are TRBV21-1 and TRBJ1-3; the table's D gene call, TRBD1, was not cross checked with the DNA. TRBV21-1 constitutes a pseudogene. CDR3 length: 21 amino acids. DNA of the CDR3: TGTGCCAGCAGCTACTTTACTCAGCAGGATAATAAGGGACCCTCTGGAAACACCATATATTTT. Amino acid sequence: CASSYFTQQDNKGPSGNTIYF.

This clonotype was seen at least ten times. The rearrangement joins TRBV29-1 to TRBJ2-5, with D possibly matching TRBD2 (5 bases). Germline loops: CDR1 SQVTM, CDR2 ANQGSEA. V lost 5 bases and J lost 3, with 10 bases in between. This CDR3 spans 12 amino acids. The CDR3 spells CSVNPGEETQYF. The CDR3 DNA reads TGCAGCGTTAATCCCGGGGAAGAGACCCAGTACTTC.

This clonotype appeared a single time. The V gene is TRBV5-5, the J gene TRBJ1-5; D call uncertain. CDR3 length: 13 residues. V was cut by 2 bases and J by 5 bases, with 8 bases left in between. Germline CDR1 reads SGHKS; CDR2 reads YYEKEE (reference sequence). The CDR3 spells CASSFQWDQPQHF. The CDR3 nucleotides read TGTGCCAGCAGCTTCCAGTGGGATCAGCCCCAGCATTTT.

This clonotype was found many times. This sequence joins TRBV29-1 and TRBJ2-7; D perhaps matches TRBD1 (6 bases). Germline-derived CDR1 and CDR2 are SQVTM and ANQGSEA. This CDR3 is built from 12 residues. The V end lost 6 bases, the J end lost 2 bases, and 11 bases lay between the germline ends. The CDR3 here is CSVADSTYEQYF. CDR3 DNA: TGCAGCGTAGCGGACAGCACCTACGAGCAGTACTTC.

This clonotype has a handful of counts. This sequence joins TRBV15 and TRBJ2-7; a possible D gene is TRBD1 (7 bases). The CDR3 is 16 residues long. Germline CDR1 reads LNHNV; CDR2 reads YYDKDF (reference sequence). V dropped 0 bases and J dropped 5 bases, with 17 bases sitting between them. DNA of the CDR3: TGTGCCACCAGCAGAGATCGGGCAGGGGGGTTCGACGAGCAGTACTTC. This gives the protein CATSRDRAGGFDEQYF.

This clonotype has a handful of counts. The chain carries TRBV21-1 and TRBJ2-2; TRBD2 is the table's D call and was not checked against the DNA. TRBV21-1 is flagged as a pseudogene. The CDR3 has 17 residues. The CDR3 coding sequence is TGTGCCAGCAGCAAAGTACCGCGGGGGGGCACTGGCGGGGAGCTGTTTTTT. Protein: CASSKVPRGGTGGELFF.

In this sample, this clonotype turned up many times. Germline is not matched at one junction end, which may reflect a read error. V usage is TRBV7-9 and J usage is TRBJ2-3, with 9 bases identical to TRBD2. The germline V gene has CDR1 SEHNR and CDR2 FQNEAQ (reference sequence). The CDR3 loop spans 16 amino acids. The chain's CDR3 is CASSLAGTTTTDTQYF. In nucleotides, the CDR3 is TGTGCCAGCAGCCTAGCGGGGACTACGACCACAGATACGCAGTATTTT.

There are many counts of this clonotype. The gene calls are TRBV7-2 and TRBJ2-3, with D possibly TRBD1 on 6 matching bases. The V and J ends lost 3 bases and 2 bases respectively, with 12 bases between them. CDR1 is SGHTA, CDR2 FQGNSA, per germline. The CDR3 loop spans 15 amino acids. The CDR3, as DNA: TGTGCCAGCAGCTTCTACAGGGAAAACACAGATACGCAGTATTTT. Translation gives CASSFYRENTDTQYF.

This clonotype was recorded at least ten times. This chain links TRBV4-1 with TRBJ1-2; D gene unclear. This CDR3 contains 11 residues. V was cut by 8 bases and J by 5 bases, with 9 bases left in between. CDR1 and CDR2 (germline): MGHRA, YSYEKL. This chain's CDR3 is CASEGGYGYTF. CDR3 sequence (DNA): TGCGCCAGCGAAGGAGGATATGGCTACACCTTC.

This clonotype turned up a few times. The J gene is TRBJ2-1, the V gene TRBV6-1; 8 bases align to TRBD1. J was trimmed by 9 bases and V by 3 bases; bases with no gene match: 10. This CDR3 has 15 amino acids. The germline gives CDR1 MNHNS, CDR2 SASEGT. The CDR3 nucleotides read TGTGCCAGCAGTGACAGGGGGCTGGGTGGTGCTGAGCAGTTCTTC. Encoded protein: CASSDRGLGGAEQFF.

This clonotype was observed many times. Here the CDR3 DNA reads TGCAGCGTTGAAGATATAAGGGGGCCTGGCTACACCTTC. Protein sequence: CSVEDIRGPGYTF. The rearrangement links TRBV29-1 to TRBJ1-2, with 7 nucleotides matching TRBD1. Per germline, CDR1 SQVTM and CDR2 ANQGSEA. The V segment lost 0 bases and the J segment 7 bases; nucleotides outside the gene matches: 5. This CDR3 is 13 amino acids long.